The source of this T cell receptor (beta chain) is a study of T-cell reconstitution after alpha-beta-depleted transplantation in children. Regarding the study as a whole: Alpha-beta T cells present about two months after transplant were reported to originate from several hundred expanded graft clones. From surviving recipient T cells and thymic progenitors came the high day-60 TCRbeta diversity observed in some patients.

As regards this clonotype: Antigen: not known.

The junction had 9 bases not matched to a gene; V was cut back by 4 bases and J by 1 base. Germline V gene data show CDR1 as SGHAT and CDR2 as FQNNGV. This CDR3 comprises 18 residues. Unique molecular identifiers featured in how the TCRbeta library was prepared. TCRdb itself ran the PCR reads through MiXCR, one entry per CDR3 protein. The sample lists around 64,000 distinct CDR3 sequences; 11% were seen once. The sequences come from PBMCs, collected before TCRalphabeta/CD19-depleted stem cell transplant. The V and J genes are TRBV11-2 and TRBJ2-3, with TRBD2 identical over 12 bases. The clonotype comes from a boy aged 10-17 years with acute myeloid leukemia, due to receive a stem cell transplant. CDR3 loop: CASSSRLTSGRGTDTQYF. In DNA form, the CDR3 reads TGTGCCAGCAGCTCCCGTCTGACTAGCGGGAGAGGCACAGATACGCAGTATTTT.